The entry below describes one T cell receptor beta chain. Profiling relied on immunoSEQ multiplex PCR, and the TCRdb table lists in-frame clones only, not all of them. The profile shows about 280,000 clones, approximately 83% of them singletons. The sample is drawn from a study of blood T cell repertoires in COVID-19. Study-level background: Material from acute and convalescent COVID-19 was sourced from the United States, Italy and Spain.

The sequenced sample was peripheral blood. This receptor was identified in a woman aged 25 to 45 who had recovered from COVID-19.

The CDR3 protein is CASSFTRNSYEQYF. In DNA form, the CDR3 reads TGTGCCAGTTCTTTCACAAGAAACTCCTACGAGCAGTACTTC. The V gene is TRBV27, the J gene TRBJ2-7; D call uncertain. The germline V gene encodes CDR1 MNHEY and CDR2 SMNVEV (reference sequence). The CDR3 extends over 14 amino acids. Deletions cut 9 bases from V and 0 bases from J, with 15 bases between.